The rows below give T cell receptor beta chains drawn from one sample of a study of blood T cell repertoires in COVID-19. Clones were sequenced by immunoSEQ multiplex PCR, and TCRdb holds only the in-frame ones, with some missing. This table has approximately 97,000 clones, roughly 85% appearing once. The material sequenced was peripheral blood. The receptors were gathered from a man at least 80 years old with acute or convalescent COVID-19. Each CDR3 is given with its conserved first and last residue. The D gene is left open where the match is weak. Clone sizes are given selectively: once, few, many, or a class where the clone is expanded.

>.|TRBV7-2|TRBJ2-1|TRBD2
TGTGCCAGCAGCTTTGTGACTAGCGCCGGCAATGAGCAGTTCTTC
CASSFVTSAGNEQFF
>.|TRBV6-1|TRBJ2-1|TRBD1
TGTGCCAGCAGTGAATGGGTTACCGGGACAGGGCGGAATGAGCAGTTCTTC
CASSEWVTGTGRNEQFF
>few|TRBV9|TRBJ1-3|.
TGTGCCAGCAGCGTAGATTTAGGGGCTGGAGGAAACACCATATATTTT
CASSVDLGAGGNTIYF
>.|TRBV6-5|TRBJ1-1|TRBD1
TGTGCCAGCAGTAAGGGGCAGGGGGGAGACACTGAAGCTTTCTTT
CASSKGQGGDTEAFF
>.|TRBV7-9|TRBJ1-6|.
TGTGCCAGCAGCTTAGTTGGGGACTCTCTGTCACCCCTCCACTTT
CASSLVGDSLSPLHF
>.|TRBV7-9|TRBJ2-5|.
TGTGCCAGCAGCTTAGACGGGGGTATTGGCCAAGAGACCCAGTACTTC
CASSLDGGIGQETQYF
>.|TRBV14|TRBJ2-7|TRBD2
TGTGCCAGCAGCCAGACTAGCCGGGGAACCTACGAGCAGTACTTC
CASSQTSRGTYEQYF
>.|TRBV19|TRBJ1-4|.
TGTGCCAGTAGCGATTCAGGGTTTCGCGAAAAACTGTTTTTT
CASSDSGFREKLFF
>.|TRBV4-3|TRBJ2-7|TRBD2
TGCGCCAGCAGCCAGGCCGGGACTAGCGTCGGCGAGCAGTACTTC
CASSQAGTSVGEQYF
>.|TRBV12-3/TRBV12-4|TRBJ1-6|TRBD1
TGTGCCATAGCCGGGACAGGGCTTTCACCCCTCCACTTT
CAIAGTGLSPLHF
>few|TRBV2|TRBJ2-3|TRBD2
TGTGCCAGCCTTACTAGCGGGAGGGCCCAGGCGCAGTATTTT
CASLTSGRAQAQYF
>.|TRBV28|TRBJ2-3|TRBD2
TGTGCCAGCAGTTTTACCGGGACTAGCGGGAGTTACTGGACAGATACGCAGTATTTT
CASSFTGTSGSYWTDTQYF
>.|TRBV2|TRBJ2-3|TRBD2
TGTGCCAGCACTACACTAGCGGGAGCAACAGATACGCAGTATTTT
CASTTLAGATDTQYF
>.|TRBV4-3|TRBJ1-5|.
TGCGCCAGCAGCCAAGATCTGGGGGGAGATCAGCCCCAGCATTTT
CASSQDLGGDQPQHF
>.|TRBV4-1|TRBJ2-7|TRBD2
TGCGCCAGCAGCCAAGAGACGGGTAGCGGGAGGGCCTATGGCTACGAGCAGTACTTC
CASSQETGSGRAYGYEQYF
>.|TRBV7-9|TRBJ2-1|.
TGTGCCAGCAGCCCCGCGGGGGGGACAGGGGACAATGAGCAGTTCTTC
CASSPAGGTGDNEQFF
>.|TRBV29-1|TRBJ1-1|TRBD1
TGCAGCGTTCCTCGAACAGGGGCTGCGGGAATGAACACTGAAGCTTTCTTT
CSVPRTGAAGMNTEAFF
>.|TRBV6-2/TRBV6-3|TRBJ1-2|TRBD1
TGTGCCAGCAGTTACGGGGGACAGGACCTGCGCCCTAACTATGGCTACACCTTC
CASSYGGQDLRPNYGYTF